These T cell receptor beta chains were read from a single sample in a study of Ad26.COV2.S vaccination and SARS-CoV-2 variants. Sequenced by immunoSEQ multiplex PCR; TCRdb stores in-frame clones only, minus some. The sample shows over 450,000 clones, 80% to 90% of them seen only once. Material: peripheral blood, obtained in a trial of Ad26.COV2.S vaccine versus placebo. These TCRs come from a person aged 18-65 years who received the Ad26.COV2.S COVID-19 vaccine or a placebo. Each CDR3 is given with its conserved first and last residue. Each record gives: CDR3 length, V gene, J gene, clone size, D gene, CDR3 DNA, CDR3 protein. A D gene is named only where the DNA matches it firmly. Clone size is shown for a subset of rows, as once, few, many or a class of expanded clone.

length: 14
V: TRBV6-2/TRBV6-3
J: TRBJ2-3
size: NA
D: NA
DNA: TGTGCCAGCAGCACCGGGATTCTCACAGATACGCAGTATTTT
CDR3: CASSTGILTDTQYF

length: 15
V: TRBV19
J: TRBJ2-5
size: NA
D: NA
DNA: TGTGCCAGTAGTATGGGAGGCACGCTGGGAGAGACCCAGTACTTC
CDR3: CASSMGGTLGETQYF

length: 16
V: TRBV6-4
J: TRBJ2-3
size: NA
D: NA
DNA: TGTGCCAGCAGTGACGTCGTTTACTCCAACACAGATACGCAGTATTTT
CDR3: CASSDVVYSNTDTQYF

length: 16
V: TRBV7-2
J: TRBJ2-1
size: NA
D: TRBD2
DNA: TGTGCCAGCAGCCCTGGGCGCGGGGGGGCCGGAAATGAGCAGTTCTTC
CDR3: CASSPGRGGAGNEQFF

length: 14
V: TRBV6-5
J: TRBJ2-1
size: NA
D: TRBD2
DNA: TGTGCCAGGCGGGAGGTTCCCTCCTACAATGAGCAGTTCTTC
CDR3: CARREVPSYNEQFF

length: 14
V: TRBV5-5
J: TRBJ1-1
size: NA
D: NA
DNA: TGTGCCAGCAGCTTTGGACACCTCAACACTGAAGCTTTCTTT
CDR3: CASSFGHLNTEAFF

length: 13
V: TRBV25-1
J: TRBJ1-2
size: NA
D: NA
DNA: TGTGCCAGCAGTGACCCAGGGGAGTATGGCTACACCTTC
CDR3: CASSDPGEYGYTF

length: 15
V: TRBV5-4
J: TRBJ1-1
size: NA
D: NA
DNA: TGTGCCAGCAGCCTTCTAGGACGGGGAAACACTGAAGCTTTCTTT
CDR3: CASSLLGRGNTEAFF

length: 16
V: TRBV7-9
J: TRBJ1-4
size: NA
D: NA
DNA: TGTGCCAGCAGCTTAAAGGGTGGCGGAATTAATGAAAAACTGTTTTTT
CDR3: CASSLKGGGINEKLFF

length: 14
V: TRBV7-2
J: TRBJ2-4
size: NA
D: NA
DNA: TGTGCCAGCAGCCTAAGGGGGGGGCTTAACATTCAGTACTTC
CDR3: CASSLRGGLNIQYF

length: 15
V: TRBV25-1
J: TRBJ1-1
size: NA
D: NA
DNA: TGTGCCAGCAGTGAAACCTGGGGACCGAACACTGAAGCTTTCTTT
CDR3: CASSETWGPNTEAFF

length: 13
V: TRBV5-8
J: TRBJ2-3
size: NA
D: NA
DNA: TGTGCCAGCAGCTTGGAACACACAGATACGCAGTATTTT
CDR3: CASSLEHTDTQYF

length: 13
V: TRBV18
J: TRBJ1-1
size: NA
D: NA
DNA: TGTGCCAGCTCACTTGGACAAAACACTGAAGCTTTCTTT
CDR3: CASSLGQNTEAFF

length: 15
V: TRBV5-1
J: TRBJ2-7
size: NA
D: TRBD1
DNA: TGCGCCAGCAGCTTCTTCGGACAGGAGCCCTACGAGCAGTACTTC
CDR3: CASSFFGQEPYEQYF

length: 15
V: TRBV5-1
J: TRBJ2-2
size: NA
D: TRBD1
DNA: TGCGCCAGCAGGAGGACAGGGGGCGACACCGGGGAGCTGTTTTTT
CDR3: CASRRTGGDTGELFF

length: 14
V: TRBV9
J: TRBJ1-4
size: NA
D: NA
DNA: TGTGCCAGCAGCGTAGGAACGGTAAATGGAAAACTGTTTTTT
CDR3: CASSVGTVNGKLFF

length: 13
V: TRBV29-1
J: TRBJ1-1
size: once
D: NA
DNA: TGCAGCGGGAAGACAGGCGATCAGGCGGAAGCTTTCTTT
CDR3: CSGKTGDQAEAFF

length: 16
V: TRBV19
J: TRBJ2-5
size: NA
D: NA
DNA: TGTGCCAGTAGTATGAGGGGCAGAACGGTGTCAGAGACCCAGTACTTC
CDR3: CASSMRGRTVSETQYF

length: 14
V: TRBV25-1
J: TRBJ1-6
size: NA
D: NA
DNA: TGTGCCAGCAGGCGGGAGATTGATAATTCACCCCTCCACTTT
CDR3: CASRREIDNSPLHF

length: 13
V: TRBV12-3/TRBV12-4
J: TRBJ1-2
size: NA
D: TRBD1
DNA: TGTGCCAGCAGTTTAAGGGGGCGGGGAGGCTACACCTTC
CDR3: CASSLRGRGGYTF

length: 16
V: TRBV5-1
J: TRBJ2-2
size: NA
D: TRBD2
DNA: TGCGCCAGCAGCTTCGGACTAGCGGGAGTAGCCGGGGAGCTGTTTTTT
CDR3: CASSFGLAGVAGELFF

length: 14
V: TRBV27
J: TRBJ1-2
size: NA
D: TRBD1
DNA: TGTGCCAGCAGACGACAGGGGGCTAACTATGGCTACACCTTC
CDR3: CASRRQGANYGYTF

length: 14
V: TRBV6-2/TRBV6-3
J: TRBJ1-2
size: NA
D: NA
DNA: TGTGCCAGCAGTTACCCGGAACGTAACTATGGCTACACCTTC
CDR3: CASSYPERNYGYTF

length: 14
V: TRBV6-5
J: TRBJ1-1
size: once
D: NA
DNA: TGTGCCAGCAGTTACTCGAGGGGGAACACTGAAGCTTTCTTT
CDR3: CASSYSRGNTEAFF

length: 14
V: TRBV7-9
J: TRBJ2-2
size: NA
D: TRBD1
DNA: TGTGCCAGCAGCGTGGGACAGAGCACCGGGGAGCTGTTTTTT
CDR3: CASSVGQSTGELFF

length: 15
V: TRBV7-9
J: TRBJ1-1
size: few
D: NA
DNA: TGTGCCAGCAGCTTAAATTCTCAGGGAGACACTGAAGCTTTCTTT
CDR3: CASSLNSQGDTEAFF

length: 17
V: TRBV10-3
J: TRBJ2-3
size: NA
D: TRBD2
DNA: TGTGCCATCAGTGAAATTGGACTAGATGTGAGGGAGGATACGCAGTATTTT
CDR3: CAISEIGLDVREDTQYF

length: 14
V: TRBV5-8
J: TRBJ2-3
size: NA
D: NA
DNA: TGTGCCAGCATCCCGACAGGTATAAAGGATACGCAGTATTTT
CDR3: CASIPTGIKDTQYF

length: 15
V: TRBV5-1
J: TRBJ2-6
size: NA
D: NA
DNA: TGCGCCAGCAGCTTGGCTAGCCCTGGGGCCAACGTCCTGACTTTC
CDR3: CASSLASPGANVLTF

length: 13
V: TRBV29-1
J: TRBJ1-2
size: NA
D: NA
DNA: TGCAGCATCAAGGGACAAAATAATTATGGCTACACCTTC
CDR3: CSIKGQNNYGYTF

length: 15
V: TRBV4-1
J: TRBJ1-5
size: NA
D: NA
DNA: TGCGCCAGCAGCCAAGATTCAGGGATCAGTCAGCCCCAGCATTTT
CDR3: CASSQDSGISQPQHF

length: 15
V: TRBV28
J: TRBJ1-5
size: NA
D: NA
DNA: TGTGCCAGCAGTTTCCAGGCAGGGGCTTTACAGCCCCAGCATTTT
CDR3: CASSFQAGALQPQHF

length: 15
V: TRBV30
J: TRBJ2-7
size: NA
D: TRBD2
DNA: TGTGCCTGGAGGACTAGCGGGAGTATCTCCTACGAGCAGTACTTC
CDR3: CAWRTSGSISYEQYF

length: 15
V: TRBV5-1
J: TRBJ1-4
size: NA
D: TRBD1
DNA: TGCGCCAGCAGCTCTCTAGGGGGCGCGAATGAAAAACTGTTTTTT
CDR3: CASSSLGGANEKLFF

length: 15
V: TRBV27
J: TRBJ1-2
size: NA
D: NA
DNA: TGTGCCAGCAGACCTATGAGACAGGCTAACTATGGCTACACCTTC
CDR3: CASRPMRQANYGYTF

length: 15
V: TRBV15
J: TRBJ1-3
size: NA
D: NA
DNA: TGTGCCACCAGCAGAGAAGGTAGCTCTGGAAACACCATATATTTT
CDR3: CATSREGSSGNTIYF

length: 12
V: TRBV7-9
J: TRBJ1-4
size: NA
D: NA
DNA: TGTGCCAGCAGACTGACGGGCGAGAAACTGTTTTTT
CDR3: CASRLTGEKLFF

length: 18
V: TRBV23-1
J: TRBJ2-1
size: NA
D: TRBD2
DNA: TGCGCCAGCAGGGAACTAGCGGGGGCTCTCATTGCCTACAATGAGCAGTTCTTC
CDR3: CASRELAGALIAYNEQFF

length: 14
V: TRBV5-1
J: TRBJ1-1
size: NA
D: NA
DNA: TGCGCCAGCAGCTTGTCGGGGGGCTTAGCTGAAGCTTTCTTT
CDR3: CASSLSGGLAEAFF

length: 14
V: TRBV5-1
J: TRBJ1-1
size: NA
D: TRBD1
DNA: TGCGCCAGCGGGGACAGGGGGCGAAACACTGAAGCTTTCTTT
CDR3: CASGDRGRNTEAFF

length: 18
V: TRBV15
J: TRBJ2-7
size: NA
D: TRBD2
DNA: TGTGCCACCAGCAGAATGGTACCAGGACTAGCGATTACCTACGAGCAGTACTTC
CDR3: CATSRMVPGLAITYEQYF

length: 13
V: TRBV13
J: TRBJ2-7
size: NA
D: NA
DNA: TGTGCCAGCAGCTTAGCAGATACCTACGAGCAGTACTTC
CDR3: CASSLADTYEQYF

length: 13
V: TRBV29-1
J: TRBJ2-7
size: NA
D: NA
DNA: TGCAGCGTTGGTCGTGGGGTCAACTACGAGCAGTACTTC
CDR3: CSVGRGVNYEQYF

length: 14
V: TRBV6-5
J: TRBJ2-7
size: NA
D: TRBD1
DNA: TGTGCCAGCAGTAACCCCAAGACAGGGTTCGAGCAGTACTTC
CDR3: CASSNPKTGFEQYF

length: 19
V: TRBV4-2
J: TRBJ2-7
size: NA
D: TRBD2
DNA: TGTGCCAGCAGCCAAGATCCGGGGGGGACTAGCGGGAGGGCGAACGAGCAGTACTTC
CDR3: CASSQDPGGTSGRANEQYF

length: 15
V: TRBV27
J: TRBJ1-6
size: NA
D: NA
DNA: TGTGCCAGCAGTCAGATAACGTACCCCAATTCACCCCTCCACTTT
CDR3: CASSQITYPNSPLHF